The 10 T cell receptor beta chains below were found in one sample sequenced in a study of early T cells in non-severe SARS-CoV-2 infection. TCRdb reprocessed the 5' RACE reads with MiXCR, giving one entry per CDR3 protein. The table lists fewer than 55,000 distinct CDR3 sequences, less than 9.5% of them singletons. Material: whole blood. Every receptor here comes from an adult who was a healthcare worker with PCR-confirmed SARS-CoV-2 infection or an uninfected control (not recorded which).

This CDR3 is CASSVGQGPYEQYF. DNA for the CDR3: TGTGCCAGCAGCGTTGGACAGGGTCCCTACGAGCAGTACTTC. The chain has TRBV9 and TRBJ2-7, with 8 bases that match TRBD1. Germline V gene sequence: CDR1 SGDLS, CDR2 YYNGEE. Germline trimming cut 2 bases from V and 2 bases from J; bases unmatched to any gene: 3. The CDR3 loop spans 14 amino acids.

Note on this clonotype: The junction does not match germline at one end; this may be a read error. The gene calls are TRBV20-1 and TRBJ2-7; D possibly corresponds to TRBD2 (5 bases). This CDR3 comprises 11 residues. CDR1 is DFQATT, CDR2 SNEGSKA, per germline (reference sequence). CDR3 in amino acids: CSARGIGEQYF. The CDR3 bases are TGCAGTGCAAGAGGGATCGGGGAGCAGTACTTC.

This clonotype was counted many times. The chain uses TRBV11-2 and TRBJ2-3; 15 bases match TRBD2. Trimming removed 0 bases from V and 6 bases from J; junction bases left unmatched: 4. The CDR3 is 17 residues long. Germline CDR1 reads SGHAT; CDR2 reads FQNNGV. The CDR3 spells CASSLEGLAGGGDTQYF. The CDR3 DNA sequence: TGTGCCAGCAGCTTAGAGGGACTAGCGGGGGGCGGGGATACGCAGTATTTT.

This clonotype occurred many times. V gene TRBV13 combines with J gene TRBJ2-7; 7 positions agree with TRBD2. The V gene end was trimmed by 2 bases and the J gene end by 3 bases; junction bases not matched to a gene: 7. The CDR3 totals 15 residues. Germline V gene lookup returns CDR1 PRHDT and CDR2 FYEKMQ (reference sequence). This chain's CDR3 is CASSLFPWTSYEQYF. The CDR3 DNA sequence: TGTGCCAGCAGCTTATTCCCTTGGACTAGCTACGAGCAGTACTTC. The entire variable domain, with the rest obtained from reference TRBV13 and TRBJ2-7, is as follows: AAGVIQSPRHLIKEKRETATLKCYPIPRHDTVYWYQQGPGQDPQFLISFYEKMQSDKGSIPDRFSAQQFSDYHSELNMSSLELGDSALYFCASSLFPWTSYEQYFGPGTRLTVT.

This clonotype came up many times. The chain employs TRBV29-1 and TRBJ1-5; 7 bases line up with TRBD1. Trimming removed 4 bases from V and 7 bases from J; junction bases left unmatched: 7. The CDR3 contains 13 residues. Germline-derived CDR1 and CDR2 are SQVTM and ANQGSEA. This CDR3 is CSVGQGDGQPQHF. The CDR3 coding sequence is TGCAGCGTTGGACAGGGAGACGGGCAGCCCCAGCATTTT. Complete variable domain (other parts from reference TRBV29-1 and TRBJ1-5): SAVISQKPSRDICQRGTSLTIQCQVDSQVTMMFWYRQQPGQSLTLIATANQGSEATYESGFVIDKFPISRPNLTFSTLTVSNMSPEDSSIYLCSVGQGDGQPQHFGDGTRLSIL.

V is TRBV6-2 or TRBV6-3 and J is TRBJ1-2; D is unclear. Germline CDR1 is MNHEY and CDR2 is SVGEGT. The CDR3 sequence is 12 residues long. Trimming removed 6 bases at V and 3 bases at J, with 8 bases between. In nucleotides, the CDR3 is TGTGCCAGCAGGACTTACGACTATGGCTACACCTTC. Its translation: CASRTYDYGYTF.

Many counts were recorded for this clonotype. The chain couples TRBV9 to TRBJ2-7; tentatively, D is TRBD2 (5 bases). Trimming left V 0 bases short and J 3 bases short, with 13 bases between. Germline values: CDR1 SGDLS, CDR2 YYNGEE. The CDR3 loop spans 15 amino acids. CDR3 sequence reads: CASSVGSGIRYEQYF. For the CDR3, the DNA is TGTGCCAGCAGCGTAGGTTCCGGGATACGCTACGAGCAGTACTTC.

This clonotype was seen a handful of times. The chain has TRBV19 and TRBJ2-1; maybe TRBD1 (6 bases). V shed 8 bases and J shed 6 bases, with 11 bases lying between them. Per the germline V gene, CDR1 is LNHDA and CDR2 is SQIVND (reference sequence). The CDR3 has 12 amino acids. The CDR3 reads CASRPQGNEQFF. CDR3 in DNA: TGTGCCAGTCGCCCACAGGGCAATGAGCAGTTCTTC.

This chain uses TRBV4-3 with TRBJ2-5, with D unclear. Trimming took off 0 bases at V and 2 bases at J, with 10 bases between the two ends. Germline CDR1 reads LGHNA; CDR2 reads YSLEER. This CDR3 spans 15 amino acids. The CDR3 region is CASSQDEVGQETQYF. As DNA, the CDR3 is TGCGCCAGCAGCCAAGATGAAGTTGGTCAAGAGACCCAGTACTTC.

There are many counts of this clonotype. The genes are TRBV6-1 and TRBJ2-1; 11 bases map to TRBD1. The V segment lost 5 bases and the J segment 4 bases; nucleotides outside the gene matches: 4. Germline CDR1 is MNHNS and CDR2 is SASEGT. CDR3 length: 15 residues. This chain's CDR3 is CASSRDRGIYNEQFF. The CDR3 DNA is TGTGCCAGCAGTCGGGACAGGGGGATTTACAATGAGCAGTTCTTC.